This TCR beta chain appears in the sequencing data of a study of vaccination effects on CD4 cells after COVID-19. Study details: Subjects were given two BNT162b2 or mRNA-1273 vaccine doses.

Profiling relied on immunoSEQ multiplex PCR, and the TCRdb table lists in-frame clones only, not all of them. Of tens of thousands of clones in the sample, over 70% are singletons; the top ten hold about 10%. Antigen-specific CD4+ T cells were expanded (with viral peptide pools) by the ViraFEST assay ahead of sequencing. The culture ran for less than 12 days, and then CD4+ T cells were isolated. According to the study, vaccine recipients showed no prior SARS-CoV-2 infection and negative nucleocapsid antibodies. Each culture well received roughly 1.8 million PBMC. These cells were then cultured in IMDM with about 9.1 IU/ml IL-2 and about 9.4 ug/ml peptides. Half of the medium was exchanged for IL-2 medium on both days 3 and 7. Comment on this clone: Antigen specificity is unknown.

CDR3 length: 17 residues. V gave up 0 bases and J gave up 0 bases; unmatched junction bases: 2. Germline CDR1 reads LGHNA; CDR2 reads YSLEER. This chain links TRBV4-3 with TRBJ2-3, with 11 bases that match TRBD2. This receptor was identified in a human donor who received a COVID-19 vaccine. The sample here was CD4+ T cells from PBMCs cultured with SARS-CoV-2 spike peptides, taken before COVID-19 vaccination. CDR3 amino acids: CASSQESSGGSTDTQYF. The CDR3 DNA reads as TGCGCCAGCAGCCAAGAATCTAGCGGGGGGAGCACAGATACGCAGTATTTT.